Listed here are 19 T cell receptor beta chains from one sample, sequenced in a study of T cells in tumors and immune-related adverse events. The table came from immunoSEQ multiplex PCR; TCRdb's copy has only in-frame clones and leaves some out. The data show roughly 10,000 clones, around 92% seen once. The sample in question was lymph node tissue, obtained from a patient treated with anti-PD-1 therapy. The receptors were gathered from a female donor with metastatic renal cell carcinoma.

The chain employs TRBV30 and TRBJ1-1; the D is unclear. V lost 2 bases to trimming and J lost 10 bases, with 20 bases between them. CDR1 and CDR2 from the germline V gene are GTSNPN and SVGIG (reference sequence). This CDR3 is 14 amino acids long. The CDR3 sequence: CAWSTAGLGYRAFF. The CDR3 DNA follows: TGTGCCTGGAGTACGGCAGGTCTAGGTTATCGAGCTTTCTTT.

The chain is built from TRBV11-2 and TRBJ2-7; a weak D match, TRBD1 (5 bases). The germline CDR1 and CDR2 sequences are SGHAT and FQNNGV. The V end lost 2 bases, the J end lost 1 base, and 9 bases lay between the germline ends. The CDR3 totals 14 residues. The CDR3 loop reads CASSLSGPSYEQYF. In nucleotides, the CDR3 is TGTGCCAGCAGCTTATCAGGGCCTTCCTACGAGCAGTACTTC.

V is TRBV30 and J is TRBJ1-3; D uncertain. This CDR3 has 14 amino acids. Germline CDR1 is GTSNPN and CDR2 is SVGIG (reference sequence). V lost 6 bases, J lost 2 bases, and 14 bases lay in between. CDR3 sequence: CACVSGFAGNTIYF. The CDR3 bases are TGTGCCTGTGTCAGCGGGTTCGCTGGAAACACCATATATTTT.

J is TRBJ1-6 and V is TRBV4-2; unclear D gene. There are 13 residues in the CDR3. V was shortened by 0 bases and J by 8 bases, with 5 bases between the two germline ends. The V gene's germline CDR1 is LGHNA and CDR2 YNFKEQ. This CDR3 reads CASSQETDSPLHF. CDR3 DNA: TGTGCCAGCAGCCAAGAGACCGATTCACCCCTCCACTTT.

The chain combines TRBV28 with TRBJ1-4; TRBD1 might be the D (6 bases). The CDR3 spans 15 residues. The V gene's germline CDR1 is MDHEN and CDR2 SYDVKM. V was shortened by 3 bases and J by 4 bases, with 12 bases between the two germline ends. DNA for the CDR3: TGTGCCAGCAGTTTCGGGGGCGCGGGTAATGAAAAACTGTTTTTT. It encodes CASSFGGAGNEKLFF.

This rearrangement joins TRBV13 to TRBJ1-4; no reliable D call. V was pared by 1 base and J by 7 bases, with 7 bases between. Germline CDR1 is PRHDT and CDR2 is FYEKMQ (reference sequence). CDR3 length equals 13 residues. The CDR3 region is CASSLVGGEKLFF. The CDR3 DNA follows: TGTGCCAGCAGCTTAGTGGGTGGTGAAAAACTGTTTTTT. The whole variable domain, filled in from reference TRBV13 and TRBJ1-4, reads AAGVIQSPRHLIKEKRETATLKCYPIPRHDTVYWYQQGPGQDPQFLISFYEKMQSDKGSIPDRFSAQQFSDYHSELNMSSLELGDSALYFCASSLVGGEKLFFGSGTQLSVL.

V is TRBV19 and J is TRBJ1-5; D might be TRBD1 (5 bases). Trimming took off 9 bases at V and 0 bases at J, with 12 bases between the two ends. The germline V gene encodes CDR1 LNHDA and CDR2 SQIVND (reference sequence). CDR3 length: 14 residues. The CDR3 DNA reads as TGTGCCAGCGGGACTCAAGATAGCAATCAGCCCCAGCATTTT. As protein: CASGTQDSNQPQHF.

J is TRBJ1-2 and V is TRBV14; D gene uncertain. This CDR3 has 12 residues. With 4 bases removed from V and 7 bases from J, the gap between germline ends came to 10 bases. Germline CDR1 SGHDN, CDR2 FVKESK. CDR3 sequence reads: CASSPGVRGYTF. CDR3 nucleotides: TGTGCCAGCAGCCCGGGTGTACGTGGCTACACCTTC.

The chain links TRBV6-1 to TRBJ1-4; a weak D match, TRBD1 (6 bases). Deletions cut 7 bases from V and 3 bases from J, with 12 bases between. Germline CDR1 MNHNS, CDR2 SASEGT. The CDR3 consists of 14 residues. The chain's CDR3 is CASILTGSNEKLFF. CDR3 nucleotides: TGTGCCAGCATCTTGACAGGATCTAATGAAAAACTGTTTTTT.

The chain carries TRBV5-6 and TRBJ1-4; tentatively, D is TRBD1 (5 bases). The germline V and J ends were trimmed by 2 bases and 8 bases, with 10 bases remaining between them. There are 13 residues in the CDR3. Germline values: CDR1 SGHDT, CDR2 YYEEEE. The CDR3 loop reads CASSFRRGEKLFF. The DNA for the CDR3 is TGTGCCAGCAGCTTCCGGCGGGGCGAAAAACTGTTTTTT.

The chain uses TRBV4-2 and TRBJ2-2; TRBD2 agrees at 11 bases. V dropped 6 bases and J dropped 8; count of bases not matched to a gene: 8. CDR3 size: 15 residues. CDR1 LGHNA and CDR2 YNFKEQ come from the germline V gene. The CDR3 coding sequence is TGTGCCAGCAGGTTCACTAGCGGGAGAAGTGGGGAGCTGTTTTTT. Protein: CASRFTSGRSGELFF.

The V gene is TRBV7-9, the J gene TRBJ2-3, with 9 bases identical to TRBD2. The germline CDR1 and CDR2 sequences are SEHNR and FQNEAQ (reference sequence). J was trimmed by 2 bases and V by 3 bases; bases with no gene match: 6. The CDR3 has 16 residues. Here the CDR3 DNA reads TGTGCCAGCAGCTTCTTAGCGGGGGTGCACACAGATACGCAGTATTTT. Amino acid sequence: CASSFLAGVHTDTQYF.

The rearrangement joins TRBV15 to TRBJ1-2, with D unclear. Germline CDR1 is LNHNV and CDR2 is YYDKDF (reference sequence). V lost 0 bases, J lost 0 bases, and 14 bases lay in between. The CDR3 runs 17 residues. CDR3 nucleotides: TGTGCCACCAGCAGAGATCTTATAGGCGCTACTAACTATGGCTACACCTTC. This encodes CATSRDLIGATNYGYTF. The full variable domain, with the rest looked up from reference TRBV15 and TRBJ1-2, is DAMVIQNPRYQVTQFGKPVTLSCSQTLNHNVMYWYQQKSSQAPKLLFHYYDKDFNNEADTPDNFQSRRPNTSFCFLDIRSPGLGDTAMYLCATSRDLIGATNYGYTFGSGTRLTVV.

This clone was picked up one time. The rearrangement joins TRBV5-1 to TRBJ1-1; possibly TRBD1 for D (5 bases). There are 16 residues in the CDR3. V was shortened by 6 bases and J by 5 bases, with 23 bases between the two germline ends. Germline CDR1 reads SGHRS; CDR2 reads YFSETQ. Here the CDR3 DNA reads TGCGCCAGCATCTCGAGACCAGGGATGGAGAAAACTGAAGCTTTCTTT. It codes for CASISRPGMEKTEAFF.

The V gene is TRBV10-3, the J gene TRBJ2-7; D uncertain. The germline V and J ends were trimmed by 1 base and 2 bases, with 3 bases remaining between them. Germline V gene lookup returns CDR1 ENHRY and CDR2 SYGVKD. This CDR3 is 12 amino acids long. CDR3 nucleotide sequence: TGTGCCATCAGTGAGTACACCTACGAGCAGTACTTC. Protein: CAISEYTYEQYF.

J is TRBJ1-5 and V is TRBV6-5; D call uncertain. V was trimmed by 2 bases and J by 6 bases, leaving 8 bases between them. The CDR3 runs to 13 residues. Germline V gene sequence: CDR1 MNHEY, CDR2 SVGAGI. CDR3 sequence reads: CASSYREGQPQHF. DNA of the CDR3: TGTGCCAGCAGTTACAGGGAGGGTCAGCCCCAGCATTTT.

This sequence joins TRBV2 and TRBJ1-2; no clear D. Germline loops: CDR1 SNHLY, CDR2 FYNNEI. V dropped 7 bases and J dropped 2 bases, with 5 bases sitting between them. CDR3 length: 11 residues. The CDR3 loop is CASKQNYGYTF. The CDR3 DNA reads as TGTGCCAGCAAACAGAACTATGGCTACACCTTC.

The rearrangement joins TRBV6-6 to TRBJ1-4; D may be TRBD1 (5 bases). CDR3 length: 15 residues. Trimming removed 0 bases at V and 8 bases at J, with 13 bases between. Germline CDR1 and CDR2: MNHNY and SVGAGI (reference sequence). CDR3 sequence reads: CASSYSGEGREKLFF. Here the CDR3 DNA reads TGTGCCAGCAGTTACTCAGGAGAGGGGAGGGAAAAACTGTTTTTT.

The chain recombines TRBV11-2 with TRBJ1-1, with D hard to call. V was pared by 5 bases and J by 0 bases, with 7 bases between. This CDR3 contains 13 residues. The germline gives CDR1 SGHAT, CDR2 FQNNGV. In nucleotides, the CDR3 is TGTGCCAGCAGCCAAGACTTGAACACTGAAGCTTTCTTT. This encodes CASSQDLNTEAFF. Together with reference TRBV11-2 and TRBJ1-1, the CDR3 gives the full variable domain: EAGVAQSPRYKIIEKRQSVAFWCNPISGHATLYWYQQILGQGPKLLIQFQNNGVVDDSQLPKDRFSAERLKGVDSTLKIQPAKLEDSAVYLCASSQDLNTEAFFGQGTRLTVV.